Below, one T cell receptor (beta chain) is given with its context. In the original analysis: Amplified reference gene primers provided the basis for estimating nucleated cell counts. Sequencing used immunoSEQ multiplex PCR; TCRdb keeps in-frame clones, though not all of them. Clone size and V and J calls were adopted from that table, with D and trimming inferred from the DNA. The data hold under 110,000 clones, with 85% observed a single time. The CDR3 runs 13 residues. CDR1 is LGHNT, CDR2 FRNRAP, per germline. The germline V and J ends were trimmed by 3 bases and 5 bases, with 11 bases remaining between them. These data originate in a study of blood T cell repertoires in COVID-19. Study as a whole: T cells, B-cell-depleted T cells, or PBMCs provided the cDNA or gDNA that served as material.

Material: peripheral blood. V gene TRBV12-5 combines with J gene TRBJ2-7, with D uncertain. The sequence was collected from a woman aged 70-85 years with active or convalescent COVID-19. In nucleotides, the CDR3 is TGTGCTAGTGGTTTCCCGCCTGCGAACGAGCAGTACTTC. Its protein is CASGFPPANEQYF.